The 23 T cell receptor beta chains listed next were all sequenced from one sample in a study of post-analysis software for immune sequencing data. Broader study findings: The five TRBV segments detected at higher frequency in patients than in controls included TRBV5-6, TRBV5-1 and TRBV20-1.

These TCRs' antigens remain unknown. Unique molecular identifiers featured in each of the TCR beta cDNA libraries. A single record per CDR3 protein comes from TCRdb applying MiXCR to the PCR reads. Found here are 700,000 to 800,000 distinct CDR3 sequences, just under 30% of them singletons; the top ten hold around 0.56%. Sequencing was done on a sample of blood. These receptor sequences come from a girl aged 10 to 17 with multiple sclerosis.

This rearrangement joins TRBV11-2 to TRBJ2-4; 7 nucleotides agree with TRBD2. V lost 5 bases, J lost 7 bases, and 17 bases stayed unmatched. This CDR3 is built from 17 residues. Germline CDR1 is SGHAT and CDR2 is FQNNGV. CDR3 DNA: TGTGCCAGCAGCCCAGAGAAGGGGAGGGTGAGAGGGAACATTCAGTACTTC. Translation: CASSPEKGRVRGNIQYF.

This rearrangement joins TRBV28 to TRBJ2-7, with D maybe TRBD1 (6 bases). This CDR3 comprises 14 residues. Between the trimmed V and J ends, which lost 5 bases and 4 bases, there was a span of 15 bases. Per germline, CDR1 MDHEN and CDR2 SYDVKM. The CDR3 DNA reads as TGTGCCAGCAGTCTACTCCGCGGACAGTACGAGCAGTACTTC. Amino acid sequence: CASSLLRGQYEQYF. Based on the CDR3 plus reference TRBV28 and TRBJ2-7, the full variable domain is DVKVTQSSRYLVKRTGEKVFLECVQDMDHENMFWYRQDPGLGLRLIYFSYDVKMKEKGDIPEGYSVSREKKERFSLILESASTNQTSMYLCASSLLRGQYEQYFGPGTRLTVT.

The chain joins TRBV6-2 or TRBV6-3 to TRBJ1-5; D not resolved. The CDR3 covers 14 residues. Deletions cut 2 bases from V and 1 base from J, with 6 bases between. Looked up from germline, CDR1 is MNHEY and CDR2 is SVGEGT. DNA for the CDR3: TGTGCCAGCAGTTACGCCCTGAGCAATCAGCCCCAGCATTTT. Protein sequence: CASSYALSNQPQHF.

This clonotype was recorded a few times. The chain uses TRBV5-5 and TRBJ1-2, with D possibly TRBD1 on 6 matching bases. Germline CDR1 SGHKS, CDR2 YYEKEE (reference sequence). CDR3 size: 13 residues. V lost 4 bases to trimming and J lost 8 bases, with 15 bases between them. CDR3 amino acids: CASSLAGATGYTF. In DNA form, the CDR3 reads TGTGCCAGCAGCCTCGCAGGGGCGACGGGCTACACCTTC.

This sequence joins TRBV12-3 or TRBV12-4 and TRBJ1-2; no reliable D call. The CDR3 has 13 amino acids. V was trimmed by 6 bases and J by 3 bases, leaving 11 bases between them. In DNA, the CDR3 is TGTGCCAGCAGACCAACCTGGGACTATGGCTACACCTTC. Translation gives CASRPTWDYGYTF.

This clonotype was seen many times. One junction end does not reproduce the germline sequence, and a read error may be involved. This chain joins TRBV5-1 and TRBJ2-5; TRBD2 might be the D (5 bases). This CDR3 is built from 13 residues. The germline CDR1 and CDR2 sequences are SGHRS and YFSETQ. The CDR3 region has the DNA TGTGCCAGCAGTTTGAGGGATCAAGAGACCCAGTACTTC. Translating it yields CASSLRDQETQYF.

J is TRBJ2-1 and V is TRBV13, with TRBD2 matching 10 bases. There are 17 residues in the CDR3. The V gene end was trimmed by 5 bases and the J gene end by 4 bases; junction bases not matched to a gene: 11. The V gene's germline CDR1 is PRHDT and CDR2 FYEKMQ (reference sequence). The chain's CDR3 is CASSLPPGTSAYNEQFF. CDR3 DNA sequence: TGTGCCAGCAGCCTACCCCCCGGGACTAGCGCTTACAATGAGCAGTTCTTC.

The genes are TRBV11-2 and TRBJ2-7; 14 bases align to TRBD2. The J segment lost 2 bases and the V segment lost 4 bases, leaving 4 bases of the junction unmatched. The CDR3 sequence is 16 residues long. Looked up from germline, CDR1 is SGHAT and CDR2 is FQNNGV. The CDR3 loop reads CASSWTSGGQPYEQYF. In nucleotides, the CDR3 is TGTGCCAGCAGCTGGACTAGCGGGGGGCAACCCTACGAGCAGTACTTC.

This clonotype was observed a handful of times. V usage is TRBV20-1 and J usage is TRBJ2-7; D gene unclear. Germline V gene data show CDR1 as DFQATT and CDR2 as SNEGSKA (reference sequence). The CDR3 consists of 11 residues. V lost 8 bases and J lost 2, with 10 bases in between. CDR3 nucleotide sequence: TGCAGTAGCTATAGGCCCTACGAGCAGTACTTC. Its protein product is CSSYRPYEQYF.

This clonotype was counted a few times. The chain couples TRBV5-6 to TRBJ1-6, with 8 bases identical to TRBD1. Trimming took 5 bases from V and 6 from J; bases not matched to a gene: 4. The V gene's germline CDR1 is SGHDT and CDR2 YYEEEE. The CDR3 is 14 amino acids. The CDR3 DNA sequence: TGTGCCAGCAGGCAAGGACAGGGTAATTCACCCCTCCACTTT. Translation: CASRQGQGNSPLHF.

The rearrangement uses TRBV7-9 and TRBJ2-1; D possibly corresponds to TRBD2 (6 bases). Germline V gene lookup returns CDR1 SEHNR and CDR2 FQNEAQ (reference sequence). V shed 5 bases and J shed 5 bases, with 16 bases lying between them. This CDR3 has 15 amino acids. As DNA, the CDR3 is TGTGCCAGCAGCCTATTGACTAGTCCTAACAATGAGCAGTTCTTC. It yields the protein CASSLLTSPNNEQFF.

This clonotype was seen a handful of times. The J gene is TRBJ2-7, the V gene TRBV7-8; D gene uncertain. The V and J ends lost 2 bases and 3 bases respectively, with 14 bases between them. The CDR3 length is 15 residues. Germline values: CDR1 SGHVS, CDR2 FQNEAQ. CDR3 region: CASSLTQLLDYEQYF. The CDR3 DNA is TGTGCCAGCAGCTTAACTCAGTTGCTGGACTACGAGCAGTACTTC.

DNA of the CDR3: TGTGCCAGCAGTTCGGACGGGAGTTCCAATGAGCAGTTCTTC. Encoded protein: CASSSDGSSNEQFF. This chain joins TRBV6-2 or TRBV6-3 and TRBJ2-1; perhaps TRBD2 as D (6 bases). Germline CDR1 MNHEY, CDR2 SVGEGT. V shed 4 bases and J shed 6 bases, with 13 bases lying between them. CDR3 length: 14 residues.

The V call is TRBV6-5, the J call TRBJ2-1, with unresolved D. Germline lookup yields CDR1 MNHEY and CDR2 SVGAGI. CDR3 length: 11 residues. Trimming took off 7 bases at V and 8 bases at J, with 9 bases between the two ends. The CDR3 sequence is CASTGLDEQFF. The CDR3 DNA reads TGTGCCAGCACCGGCCTAGATGAGCAGTTCTTC.

This clonotype showed up many times. This chain links TRBV4-3 with TRBJ2-7; D unresolved. The CDR3 totals 15 residues. V was shortened by 4 bases and J by 0 bases, with 13 bases between the two germline ends. Germline CDR1 is LGHNA and CDR2 is YSLEER. The CDR3 DNA sequence: TGCGCCAGCAGCCCGACGGTCGGCCTCTCCTACGAGCAGTACTTC. It is translated as CASSPTVGLSYEQYF.

This clonotype was recorded a few times. The gene calls are TRBV24-1 and TRBJ2-3; no reliable D call. Trimming shortened V by 3 bases and J by 1 base, and 16 bases separated the two germline ends. The CDR3 is made up of 17 amino acids. The germline gives CDR1 KGHDR, CDR2 SFDVKD. The CDR3 nucleotides read TGTGCCACCAGTGATCTGGCAGGCACCCTCGGCACAGATACGCAGTATTTT. Protein: CATSDLAGTLGTDTQYF.

This clonotype was seen a handful of times. The genes are TRBV6-6 and TRBJ2-5, with D perhaps TRBD1 (5 bases). Germline V gene data show CDR1 as MNHNY and CDR2 as SVGAGI (reference sequence). This CDR3 has 15 amino acids. The V end was cut by 8 bases, the J end by 3 bases, with 19 bases between. The CDR3 spells CASWGRNAAEETQYF. In nucleotides, the CDR3 is TGTGCCAGCTGGGGCCGGAACGCGGCCGAAGAGACCCAGTACTTC.

J is TRBJ2-7 and V is TRBV18, with TRBD1 as a possible D gene (6 bases). CDR3 size: 15 residues. CDR1 is KGHSH, CDR2 LQKENI, per germline. Trimming stripped 3 bases from V and 0 bases from J, with 12 bases between. The CDR3 nucleotides are TGTGCCAGCTCACCTTGGGACATTCACTCCTACGAGCAGTACTTC. Amino acid sequence: CASSPWDIHSYEQYF.

The chain carries TRBV5-1 and TRBJ2-2; D is perhaps TRBD1 (6 bases). Trimming took 4 bases from V and 9 from J, leaving 10 bases between them. Germline CDR1 and CDR2: SGHRS and YFSETQ. This CDR3 is built from 12 residues. CDR3 nucleotide sequence: TGCGCCAGCAGCCCCCAGGGGAGGGAGCTGTTTTTT. Amino acid sequence: CASSPQGRELFF.

This clonotype showed up just a few times. The V and J genes are TRBV5-1 and TRBJ2-3; no reliable D call. Per the germline V gene, CDR1 is SGHRS and CDR2 is YFSETQ. This CDR3 region has 15 residues. V shed 3 bases and J shed 0 bases, with 11 bases lying between them. The chain's CDR3 is CASSSRVDSTDTQYF. CDR3 coding DNA: TGCGCCAGCAGCTCCAGAGTCGATAGCACAGATACGCAGTATTTT.

This chain joins TRBV20-1 and TRBJ2-5; 7 nucleotides agree with TRBD1. Looked up from germline, CDR1 is DFQATT and CDR2 is SNEGSKA (reference sequence). V was pared by 5 bases and J by 7 bases, with 4 bases of the junction left unmatched. This CDR3 comprises 11 residues. The CDR3 coding sequence is TGCAGTGCTGAATACAGGGGGACCCAGTACTTC. Its protein is CSAEYRGTQYF.

This clonotype was observed a few times. The chain has TRBV29-1 and TRBJ1-1; TRBD1 matches 9 bases. The trim removed 7 bases at V and 12 bases at J, leaving 12 bases unmatched. CDR3 length: 12 amino acids. The germline CDR1 and CDR2 sequences are SQVTM and ANQGSEA. This CDR3 is CSEQTGTGRSFF. The CDR3 DNA is TGCAGCGAACAAACCGGGACAGGGAGATCTTTCTTT.

This clonotype turned up a few times. The rearrangement links TRBV12-3 or TRBV12-4 to TRBJ1-1, with unresolved D. V was trimmed by 2 bases and J by 1 base, leaving 5 bases between them. This CDR3 is 13 amino acids long. The CDR3, as DNA: TGTGCCAGCAGTTTAAACGGGAACACTGAAGCTTTCTTT. Encoded protein: CASSLNGNTEAFF.